Listed below are T cell receptor beta chains from one sample, sequenced in a study of blood T cell repertoires in COVID-19. Method: immunoSEQ multiplex PCR; TCRdb's copy keeps in-frame clones and lacks some. The profile shows 350,000 to 450,000 clones, around nine tenths of them singletons. Sequenced input: peripheral blood. All receptors come from a middle-aged woman with COVID-19, enrolled during active disease. Both conserved end residues are part of each CDR3. A D gene is named only where the DNA matches it firmly. Clone size is stated in some rows and not others, as once, few, many or a class when expanded.

j_call: TRBJ1-2; d_call: NA; v_call: TRBV9; clone_size: few; cdr3_nt: TGTGCCAGCAGCGTAGGGTCGACAGCTAACTATGGCTACACCTTC; cdr3_aa: CASSVGSTANYGYTF
j_call: TRBJ1-1; d_call: TRBD1; v_call: TRBV6-5; clone_size: NA; cdr3_nt: TGTGCCAGCAGTTACGGGACAGGCGAGACTGAAGCTTTCTTT; cdr3_aa: CASSYGTGETEAFF
j_call: TRBJ1-2; d_call: TRBD1; v_call: TRBV5-4; clone_size: NA; cdr3_nt: TGTGCCAGCAGCTTGGAGGCAGGGGGGTTCTATGGCTACACCTTC; cdr3_aa: CASSLEAGGFYGYTF
j_call: TRBJ2-7; d_call: NA; v_call: TRBV7-6; clone_size: NA; cdr3_nt: TGTGCCAGCAGCTTACTGGAGATGAGCTACGAGCAGTACTTC; cdr3_aa: CASSLLEMSYEQYF
j_call: TRBJ1-1; d_call: NA; v_call: TRBV12-3/TRBV12-4; clone_size: NA; cdr3_nt: TGTGCCAGCAGTTTCCGGGGGAGAACTGAAGCTTTCTTT; cdr3_aa: CASSFRGRTEAFF
j_call: TRBJ1-1; d_call: NA; v_call: TRBV5-1; clone_size: NA; cdr3_nt: TGCGCCAGCAGCTTGGAGGGGACTGAAGCTTTCTTT; cdr3_aa: CASSLEGTEAFF
j_call: TRBJ1-6; d_call: NA; v_call: TRBV3-1/TRBV3-2; clone_size: NA; cdr3_nt: TGTGCCAGCAGCCAGGGGGGGCTTAACTCACCCCTCCACTTT; cdr3_aa: CASSQGGLNSPLHF
j_call: TRBJ1-1; d_call: NA; v_call: TRBV7-3; clone_size: NA; cdr3_nt: TGTGCCAGCAGCTCGTTGGCCACGAACACTGAAGCTTTCTTT; cdr3_aa: CASSSLATNTEAFF
j_call: TRBJ2-7; d_call: NA; v_call: TRBV5-6; clone_size: NA; cdr3_nt: TGTGCCAGCAGCTTGGGAATGAGACTTTACTCCTACGAGCAGTACTTC; cdr3_aa: CASSLGMRLYSYEQYF
j_call: TRBJ1-2; d_call: NA; v_call: TRBV18; clone_size: NA; cdr3_nt: TGTGCCAGCTCACCCGATGAGGGCTATGGCTACACCTTC; cdr3_aa: CASSPDEGYGYTF
j_call: TRBJ2-7; d_call: NA; v_call: TRBV6-5; clone_size: NA; cdr3_nt: TGTGCCAGCAGTTATATGGCAGGCCCCTACGAGCAGTACTTC; cdr3_aa: CASSYMAGPYEQYF
j_call: TRBJ1-3; d_call: NA; v_call: TRBV4-1; clone_size: NA; cdr3_nt: TGCGCCAGCAGCCAAGAGGCCAACTCTGGAAACACCATATATTTT; cdr3_aa: CASSQEANSGNTIYF
j_call: TRBJ2-5; d_call: NA; v_call: TRBV10-3; clone_size: few; cdr3_nt: TGTGCCATCAGTGACCGCGACAGGACCGAAGAGACCCAGTACTTC; cdr3_aa: CAISDRDRTEETQYF
j_call: TRBJ1-2; d_call: NA; v_call: TRBV4-3; clone_size: NA; cdr3_nt: TGCGCCAGCAGCCAAGAAGGGGTTTTAATGCATGGCTACACCTTC; cdr3_aa: CASSQEGVLMHGYTF
j_call: TRBJ1-2; d_call: NA; v_call: TRBV6-5; clone_size: NA; cdr3_nt: TGTGCCAGCAGTTACACCAGGACTTATGGCTACACCTTC; cdr3_aa: CASSYTRTYGYTF
j_call: TRBJ1-1; d_call: NA; v_call: TRBV12-3/TRBV12-4; clone_size: NA; cdr3_nt: TGTGCCAGCAGCCCAATTAACACTGAAGCTTTCTTT; cdr3_aa: CASSPINTEAFF
j_call: TRBJ1-1; d_call: NA; v_call: TRBV27; clone_size: NA; cdr3_nt: TGTGCCAGCAGAACAGGGATCTTGAACGCTGAAGCTTTCTTT; cdr3_aa: CASRTGILNAEAFF
j_call: TRBJ1-5; d_call: TRBD1; v_call: TRBV28; clone_size: NA; cdr3_nt: TGTGCCAGCAGTGCCCCGACAGGGGGCGGACAGCCCCAGCATTTT; cdr3_aa: CASSAPTGGGQPQHF
j_call: TRBJ2-2; d_call: NA; v_call: TRBV27; clone_size: few; cdr3_nt: TGTGCCAGCAGTTTCGGGGATCCCGGGGAGCTGTTTTTT; cdr3_aa: CASSFGDPGELFF
j_call: TRBJ2-7; d_call: NA; v_call: TRBV28; clone_size: NA; cdr3_nt: TGTGCCAGCAGGCAGGGTATCCCCTACGAGCAGTACTTC; cdr3_aa: CASRQGIPYEQYF
j_call: TRBJ1-4; d_call: TRBD1; v_call: TRBV5-1; clone_size: NA; cdr3_nt: TGCGCCAGCAGCTCTTACCCAACAGGGGGCGGAACTAATGAAAAACTGTTTTTT; cdr3_aa: CASSSYPTGGGTNEKLFF
j_call: TRBJ1-5; d_call: TRBD1; v_call: TRBV28; clone_size: many; cdr3_nt: TGTGCCAGCAGTTTATCGACAGGGACGGTACAGCCCCAGCATTTT; cdr3_aa: CASSLSTGTVQPQHF
j_call: TRBJ1-1; d_call: NA; v_call: TRBV19; clone_size: NA; cdr3_nt: TGTGCCAGTAGTACACAGGGAATTGAAGCTTTCTTT; cdr3_aa: CASSTQGIEAFF
j_call: TRBJ1-2; d_call: NA; v_call: TRBV28; clone_size: few; cdr3_nt: TGTGCCAGCAGCTCCCAAGGGCAGGGTGACTATGGCTACACCTTC; cdr3_aa: CASSSQGQGDYGYTF
j_call: TRBJ1-5; d_call: TRBD1; v_call: TRBV5-1; clone_size: NA; cdr3_nt: TGCGCCAGCAGCCCTGGAGTGGGACAGGGGAGAGATCAGCCCCAGCATTTT; cdr3_aa: CASSPGVGQGRDQPQHF
j_call: TRBJ1-1; d_call: NA; v_call: TRBV18; clone_size: NA; cdr3_nt: TGTGCCAGCTCACCATCGCGGCTCGGGTCCATGAACACTGAAGCTTTCTTT; cdr3_aa: CASSPSRLGSMNTEAFF
j_call: TRBJ2-1; d_call: TRBD1; v_call: TRBV5-8; clone_size: NA; cdr3_nt: TGTGCCAGCAGCTCCCCCCCGGACAGGGTCAACTATGAGCAGTTCTTC; cdr3_aa: CASSSPPDRVNYEQFF
j_call: TRBJ2-1; d_call: NA; v_call: TRBV27; clone_size: NA; cdr3_nt: TGTGCCAGCAGTTTCAGAGGATCCTACAATGAGCAGTTCTTC; cdr3_aa: CASSFRGSYNEQFF
j_call: TRBJ2-3; d_call: TRBD2; v_call: TRBV6-2/TRBV6-3; clone_size: once; cdr3_nt: TGTGCCAGCAGTTACCAGCGGGGGGGTAGCACAGATACGCAGTATTTT; cdr3_aa: CASSYQRGGSTDTQYF
j_call: TRBJ2-2; d_call: NA; v_call: TRBV9; clone_size: few; cdr3_nt: TGTGCCAGCAGCGCCGCGATGGCCGGGGAGCTGTTTTTT; cdr3_aa: CASSAAMAGELFF